This TCR beta chain was observed in a study of blood T cell repertoires in COVID-19. Study-level background: Both acute and convalescent COVID-19 samples were obtained from the United States, Italy and Spain. Sample material is recorded as cDNA or gDNA derived from T cells, B-cell-depleted T cells, or PBMCs.

Between the trimmed V and J ends, which lost 3 bases and 1 base, there was a span of 12 bases. The length of the CDR3 is 15 residues. Per germline, CDR1 SNHLY and CDR2 FYNNEI. How the authors handled the data: Researchers report that nucleated cell counts were estimated from reference gene primer amplification. Clones were read by immunoSEQ multiplex PCR, and TCRdb kept only the in-frame ones, dropping some. Clone size and the V and J calls come from that table; the DNA yielded D and trimming. In the table there are under 200,000 clones, about 83% of which are singletons. This clone was recorded a few times.

Source material: peripheral blood. This receptor was obtained from a man younger than 35 with active or convalescent COVID-19. The chain employs TRBV2 and TRBJ1-2; D may be TRBD1 (5 bases). Here the CDR3 reads CASSDSWGYNYGYTF. CDR3 DNA sequence: TGTGCCAGCAGTGACTCTTGGGGCTATAACTATGGCTACACCTTC.